The clone carrying this TCR beta chain came up a few times. The V gene lost 0 bases and the J gene lost 2 bases, with 17 bases spanning the gap. CDR3 size: 17 residues. CDR1 and CDR2 from the germline V gene are DFQATT and SNEGSKA (reference sequence). cDNA molecules, individually, were tagged with unique molecular identifiers. TCRdb itself ran the 5' RACE reads through MiXCR, one entry per CDR3 protein. Of fewer than 85,000 distinct CDR3 sequences in the sample, 15% were seen once. This record comes from a study of early T cells in non-severe SARS-CoV-2 infection. Input material: whole blood. The clonotype comes from an adult who was a healthcare worker with PCR-confirmed SARS-CoV-2 infection or an uninfected control (not recorded which). This chain connects TRBV20-1 to TRBJ2-1; D is uncertain. CDR3 sequence: CSARDGRVPSPYNEQFF. CDR3 nucleotides: TGCAGTGCTAGAGATGGTAGGGTTCCTAGTCCCTACAATGAGCAGTTCTTC.